The 30 T cell receptor beta chains presented below share a single source sample, sequenced in a study of blood T cell repertoires in COVID-19. Generated by immunoSEQ multiplex PCR, the TCRdb table keeps only in-frame clones and is missing some. Of 65,000 to 85,000 clones in the sample, 89% were seen once. Sequences were obtained from peripheral blood. These receptor sequences come from a man in his forties or fifties with active COVID-19.

This clone was detected only once. The chain couples TRBV29-1 to TRBJ2-1; 7 nucleotides match TRBD1. The junction had 8 bases not matched to a gene; V was cut back by 0 bases and J by 3 bases. The CDR3 is 16 residues long. The germline gives CDR1 SQVTM, CDR2 ANQGSEA. The CDR3: CSVEDRRGQYYNEQFF. Written as DNA, the CDR3 is TGCAGCGTTGAAGATCGTAGGGGACAGTACTACAATGAGCAGTTCTTC.

This chain links TRBV6-7 with TRBJ2-5; TRBD2 matches at 11 bases. TRBV6-7 is noted as an ORF with a role that remains uncertain. This CDR3 is built from 18 residues. Trimming took 2 bases from V and 3 from J; bases not matched to a gene: 11. CDR3: CASSYKEVGTSGKETQYF. The CDR3 DNA follows: TGTGCCAGCAGTTACAAAGAGGTCGGGACTAGCGGAAAAGAGACCCAGTACTTC.

The rearrangement joins TRBV30 to TRBJ1-5; unclear D gene. The CDR3 is 14 residues long. Trimming took 2 bases from V and 10 from J, leaving 18 bases between them. Germline V CDR1 and CDR2: GTSNPN, SVGIG (reference sequence). The CDR3 sequence: CAWSFAGRIQPQHF. The CDR3 bases are TGTGCCTGGAGTTTTGCAGGCAGGATACAACCCCAGCATTTT.

The chain carries TRBV2 and TRBJ2-5; tentative D call: TRBD2 (5 bases). The V and J ends lost 4 bases and 5 bases respectively, with 14 bases between them. CDR1 and CDR2 from the germline V gene are SNHLY and FYNNEI. The CDR3 runs 14 residues. The CDR3 reads CASSGTSRRETQYF. As DNA, the CDR3 is TGTGCCAGCAGTGGGACTTCTAGGAGGGAGACCCAGTACTTC.

This chain links TRBV30 with TRBJ2-7; TRBD1 might be the D (5 bases). The CDR3 is made up of 15 amino acids. The ends were cut back, 0 bases at V and 5 bases at J, with 17 bases in the middle. CDR1 is GTSNPN, CDR2 SVGIG, per germline (reference sequence). DNA of the CDR3: TGTGCCTGGAGTGTGTCGGGCAGGGCAGGCGACGAGCAGTACTTC. It codes for CAWSVSGRAGDEQYF.

In its sample, this clone was seen once. The rearrangement links TRBV7-3 to TRBJ2-2; 11 bases are a match to TRBD2. The CDR3 contains 15 residues. CDR1 SGHTA and CDR2 FQGTGA come from the germline V gene. V shed 5 bases and J 4 bases; nucleotides not matched to a gene: 3. The CDR3 spells CASSTGLAGTGELFF. The CDR3 DNA reads TGTGCCAGCAGCACCGGACTAGCGGGCACCGGGGAGCTGTTTTTT.

V gene TRBV5-1 combines with J gene TRBJ2-7; maybe TRBD1 (6 bases). The V gene's germline CDR1 is SGHRS and CDR2 YFSETQ. Trimming cost V 4 bases and J 1 base, with 15 bases left between them. The CDR3 has 15 residues. The DNA of the CDR3 is TGCGCCAGCAGCGGAGGCAGGGGTAGGTCCTACGAGCAGTACTTC. It specifies CASSGGRGRSYEQYF.

The V call is TRBV5-1, the J call TRBJ1-1, with D unclear. The V and J ends lost 1 base and 1 base respectively, with 8 bases between them. In germline, CDR1 is SGHRS, CDR2 YFSETQ. The CDR3 is 14 amino acids. The DNA for the CDR3 is TGCGCCAGCAGCTTGACGCCGGGGAACACTGAAGCTTTCTTT. Encoded protein: CASSLTPGNTEAFF.

The chain uses TRBV4-3 and TRBJ1-2, with D tentatively TRBD1 (5 bases). In germline, CDR1 is LGHNA, CDR2 YSLEER. CDR3 size: 16 residues. Trimming took 0 bases from V and 4 from J, leaving 15 bases between them. In DNA form, the CDR3 reads TGCGCCAGCAGCCAAGATCTTTCTACAGGACCCTATGGCTACACCTTC. Translated, it gives CASSQDLSTGPYGYTF.

The CDR3 is CASSPPTHGLREKLFF. In DNA, the CDR3 is TGTGCCAGCAGCCCACCGACACATGGACTACGGGAAAAACTGTTTTTT. This chain connects TRBV12-1 to TRBJ1-4. TRBV12-1 is a documented pseudogene. This CDR3 has 16 residues.

The CDR3 DNA follows: TGCGCCAGCAGCACGGGACAGACTGTCCCCTATGGCTACACCTTC. Its translation: CASSTGQTVPYGYTF. This rearrangement joins TRBV5-1 to TRBJ1-2, with 7 bases aligning to TRBD1. The CDR3 has 15 amino acids. Germline V lookup: CDR1 SGHRS, CDR2 YFSETQ. The ends lost 4 bases at V and 4 bases at J; junction bases unmatched: 10. The full variable domain, with the rest looked up from reference TRBV5-1 and TRBJ1-2, is KAGVTQTPRYLIKTRGQQVTLSCSPISGHRSVSWYQQTPGQGLQFLFEYFSETQRNKGNFPGRFSGRQFSNSRSEMNVSTLELGDSALYLCASSTGQTVPYGYTFGSGTRLTVV.

The chain recombines TRBV5-1 with TRBJ2-7; D is perhaps TRBD2 (6 bases). The CDR3 contains 14 residues. Germline-derived CDR1 and CDR2 are SGHRS and YFSETQ. Trimming left V 1 base short and J 2 bases short, with 10 bases between. The CDR3 sequence is CASSLIGGAYEQYF. CDR3 bases: TGCGCCAGCAGCTTGATTGGAGGGGCCTACGAGCAGTACTTC.

The chain links TRBV5-8 to TRBJ2-1; 9 positions match TRBD2. CDR1 SGHTS and CDR2 YDEGEE come from the germline V gene. This CDR3 has 16 residues. V was clipped by 0 bases and J by 4 bases; unmatched bases: 5. CDR3 in amino acids: CASSLGLAGLYNEQFF. The CDR3 DNA reads as TGTGCCAGCAGCTTGGGGCTAGCGGGGCTTTACAATGAGCAGTTCTTC.

This chain connects TRBV19 to TRBJ1-3; D may be TRBD1 (5 bases). Germline CDR1 and CDR2: LNHDA and SQIVND (reference sequence). CDR3 length: 15 residues. With 1 base removed from V and 1 base from J, the gap between germline ends came to 8 bases. The CDR3 protein is CASSIGDRSGNTIYF. CDR3 sequence (DNA): TGTGCCAGTAGTATAGGAGACAGATCTGGAAACACCATATATTTT.

This chain links TRBV27 with TRBJ2-3; 9 bases fit TRBD2. The germline gives CDR1 MNHEY, CDR2 SMNVEV (reference sequence). CDR3 size: 17 residues. V was clipped by 3 bases and J by 6 bases; unmatched bases: 13. CDR3 amino acids: CASSFLGGGALADTQYF. CDR3 nucleotides: TGTGCCAGCAGTTTCCTAGGCGGGGGGGCATTGGCGGATACGCAGTATTTT.

V is TRBV5-1 and J is TRBJ2-4; 7 bases fit TRBD2. The V gene's germline CDR1 is SGHRS and CDR2 YFSETQ. The CDR3 extends over 16 amino acids. V lost 4 bases to trimming and J lost 0 bases; unmatched junction nucleotides: 7. The CDR3 sequence is CASSIGLDLAKNIQYF. The CDR3 DNA follows: TGCGCCAGCAGCATTGGACTAGACCTAGCCAAAAACATTCAGTACTTC.

This chain connects TRBV7-4 to TRBJ1-5; TRBD1 matches at 9 bases. The length of the CDR3 is 21 residues. The trim removed 3 bases at V and 3 bases at J, leaving 21 bases unmatched. The germline V gene encodes CDR1 SGHVT and CDR2 SQSDAQ. CDR3 DNA: TGTGCCAGCAGCTTCCTCAGATCCGGGACAGGGTTTCTGGGGCACAATCAGCCCCAGCATTTT. As protein: CASSFLRSGTGFLGHNQPQHF. Filled out from reference TRBV7-4 and TRBJ1-5, the complete variable domain reads GAGVSQSPRYKVAKRGRDVALRCDSISGHVTLYWYRQTLGQGSEVLTYSQSDAQRDKSGRPSGRFSAERPERSVSTLKIQRTEQGDSAVYLCASSFLRSGTGFLGHNQPQHFGDGTRLSIL.

The chain combines TRBV11-2 with TRBJ1-6; D gene unclear. With 3 bases removed from V and 9 bases from J, the gap between germline ends came to 6 bases. This CDR3 spans 12 amino acids. Germline V gene sequence: CDR1 SGHAT, CDR2 FQNNGV. CDR3 nucleotides: TGTGCCAGCAGCTTTCGGAGTTCACCCCTCCACTTT. Translating it yields CASSFRSSPLHF.

The rearrangement uses TRBV2 and TRBJ2-1; D is unclear. The length of the CDR3 is 11 residues. The V gene lost 8 bases and the J gene lost 4 bases, with 6 bases spanning the gap. Germline-derived CDR1 and CDR2 are SNHLY and FYNNEI. CDR3: CASAVYNEQFF. The CDR3 nucleotides read TGTGCCAGCGCGGTATACAATGAGCAGTTCTTC.

The chain uses TRBV5-1 and TRBJ2-5; 13 bases map to TRBD2. The germline V gene encodes CDR1 SGHRS and CDR2 YFSETQ. Trimming cost V 4 bases and J 2 bases; bases outside gene matches: 5. This CDR3 has 16 residues. As DNA, the CDR3 is TGCGCCAGCAGCCCTAGGACTAGCGGGGGTCAAGAGACCCAGTACTTC. Amino acid sequence: CASSPRTSGGQETQYF.

The chain employs TRBV7-8 and TRBJ2-5, with 12 bases identical to TRBD2. This CDR3 is built from 17 residues. Germline trimming cut 2 bases from V and 5 bases from J; bases unmatched to any gene: 9. The germline CDR1 and CDR2 sequences are SGHVS and FQNEAQ. The chain's CDR3 is CASSLLPGLAGSETQYF. CDR3 bases: TGTGCCAGCAGCTTACTCCCCGGACTAGCGGGGAGCGAGACCCAGTACTTC.

V and J are TRBV6-5 and TRBJ1-2; possibly TRBD1 for D (6 bases). Trimming shortened V by 7 bases and J by 4 bases, and 16 bases separated the two germline ends. Per the germline V gene, CDR1 is MNHEY and CDR2 is SVGAGI. The CDR3 totals 14 residues. This CDR3 is CASTPGGGFYGYTF. CDR3 DNA sequence: TGTGCCAGCACCCCGGGGGGCGGGTTCTATGGCTACACCTTC.

The V gene is TRBV7-2, the J gene TRBJ1-1; 7 positions match TRBD1. The CDR3 totals 14 residues. V was clipped by 5 bases and J by 6 bases; unmatched bases: 9. Germline lookup yields CDR1 SGHTA and CDR2 FQGNSA. CDR3 in amino acids: CASSPGTARAEAFF. DNA for the CDR3: TGTGCCAGCAGCCCGGGGACAGCTAGGGCTGAAGCTTTCTTT.

The J gene is TRBJ1-5, the V gene TRBV7-2; D remains unclear. The germline V and J ends were trimmed by 2 bases and 0 bases, with 8 bases remaining between them. The CDR3 consists of 15 residues. The germline V gene encodes CDR1 SGHTA and CDR2 FQGNSA. CDR3 DNA sequence: TGTGCCAGCAGCTTAATGAGGGATAGCAATCAGCCCCAGCATTTT. This encodes CASSLMRDSNQPQHF.

The genes are TRBV2 and TRBJ1-6; D remains ambiguous. The V end was cut by 3 bases, the J end by 5 bases, with 2 bases between. The CDR3 consists of 12 residues. Germline CDR1 and CDR2: SNHLY and FYNNEI. The CDR3: CASSDDNSPLHF. CDR3 coding DNA: TGTGCCAGCAGTGACGATAATTCACCCCTCCACTTT.

This clone was recorded only once. The chain recombines TRBV3-1 (or the pseudogene TRBV3-2) with TRBJ1-1; D is perhaps TRBD1 (5 bases). Trimming shortened V by 3 bases and J by 4 bases, and 18 bases separated the two germline ends. Per the germline V gene, CDR1 is LGHDT and CDR2 is YNNKEL (reference sequence). The CDR3 is made up of 16 amino acids. CDR3 residues: CASSQNPGPGGTEAFF. The CDR3 region has the DNA TGTGCCAGCAGCCAGAACCCGGGCCCCGGGGGCACTGAAGCTTTCTTT.

V gene TRBV6-2 or TRBV6-3 combines with J gene TRBJ2-7, with 9 bases lining up with TRBD1. The CDR3 has 15 amino acids. V lost 6 bases to trimming and J lost 1 base; unmatched junction nucleotides: 7. Germline CDR1 MNHEY, CDR2 SVGEGT. CDR3 DNA sequence: TGTGCCAGCAGACCTCCGGGACAGGGATCCTACGAGCAGTACTTC. The encoded protein is CASRPPGQGSYEQYF.

This clone was observed once. The rearrangement joins TRBV15 to TRBJ1-1; no firm D call. The germline CDR1 and CDR2 sequences are LNHNV and YYDKDF (reference sequence). The CDR3 extends over 13 amino acids. Trimming took 6 bases from V and 4 from J, leaving 12 bases between them. In DNA form, the CDR3 reads TGTGCCACCAGGGTGATAGCCGGCACTGAAGCTTTCTTT. It specifies CATRVIAGTEAFF.

CDR3 amino acids: CASSLELGGTGELFF. CDR3 bases: TGCGCCAGCAGCTTGGAGTTAGGGGGCACCGGGGAGCTGTTTTTT. The chain combines TRBV5-1 with TRBJ2-2; D might be TRBD1 (6 bases). The V gene's germline CDR1 is SGHRS and CDR2 YFSETQ. Trimming took off 0 bases at V and 4 bases at J, with 10 bases between the two ends. The CDR3 has 15 amino acids.

The chain links TRBV6-6 to TRBJ2-7; D gene unclear. The germline V and J ends were trimmed by 5 bases and 0 bases, with 11 bases remaining between them. CDR3 length: 14 amino acids. From germline, CDR1 is MNHNY and CDR2 SVGAGI (reference sequence). This chain's CDR3 is CASSLGYSSYEQYF. The CDR3 DNA reads as TGTGCCAGCAGTCTTGGCTACAGCTCCTACGAGCAGTACTTC.